The 11 T cell receptor beta chains listed next were all sequenced from one sample in a study of T cells in Graves' hyperthyroidism and ophthalmopathy. RNA transcripts were the template for amplifying TCR beta CDR3 regions. The study used the HTBI primer set for a first-round RT-PCR of the TCR CDR3. TCRdb re-derived calls from the multiplex PCR reads in MiXCR, one entry per CDR3 protein. The sample includes 490,000 or so distinct CDR3 sequences, approximately 23% of them seen just once. What was sequenced was blood. These receptor sequences come from a woman aged 70 to 79 with Graves' ophthalmopathy.

V usage is TRBV9 and J usage is TRBJ1-2, with a weak D call TRBD1 (6 bases). Germline V gene sequence: CDR1 SGDLS, CDR2 YYNGEE. V lost 5 bases to trimming and J lost 8 bases, with 16 bases between them. The CDR3 runs 13 residues. DNA of the CDR3: TGTGCCAGCAGTGCACAGGGTAAAGGAGGCTACACCTTC. Protein product: CASSAQGKGGYTF.

The chain carries TRBV20-1 and TRBJ2-2; unclear D gene. This CDR3 spans 16 amino acids. Deletions cut 5 bases from V and 6 bases from J, with 22 bases between. Per the germline V gene, CDR1 is DFQATT and CDR2 is SNEGSKA (reference sequence). Here the CDR3 reads CSARTHGRSPPGELFF. The CDR3 DNA reads TGCAGTGCTCGAACCCACGGCCGTTCCCCGCCCGGGGAGCTGTTTTTT.

The chain joins TRBV5-6 to TRBJ2-1; D could derive from TRBD1 or TRBD2 (5 bases each). Trimming pared 5 bases from V and 3 bases from J, leaving 15 bases between. Germline CDR1 reads SGHDT; CDR2 reads YYEEEE. The CDR3 is 15 amino acids. CDR3 sequence: CASRRTGTLYNEQFF. CDR3 coding DNA: TGTGCCAGCAGGAGGACCGGGACGCTCTACAATGAGCAGTTCTTC.

This clonotype was observed many times. The CDR3 DNA is TGTGCCAGCAGTCGAGCCAGGGGGACGGGCACTGAAGCTTTCTTT. This encodes CASSRARGTGTEAFF. The chain has TRBV12-3 or TRBV12-4 and TRBJ1-1; 7 bases fit TRBD1. V was clipped by 5 bases and J by 4 bases; unmatched bases: 10. This CDR3 has 15 amino acids.

The chain couples TRBV6-5 to TRBJ2-6, with 8 bases lining up with TRBD1. J lost 2 bases, V lost 1 base, and 4 bases had no gene match. The CDR3 contains 17 residues. Per germline, CDR1 MNHEY and CDR2 SVGAGI. CDR3 sequence reads: CASSYLIQGAGANVLTF. CDR3 coding DNA: TGTGCCAGCAGTTACTTGATACAGGGGGCTGGGGCCAACGTCCTGACTTTC.

The J gene is TRBJ1-2, the V gene TRBV3-1; D is undetermined. The V gene's germline CDR1 is LGHDT and CDR2 YNNKEL (reference sequence). With 1 base removed from V and 0 bases from J, the gap between germline ends came to 12 bases. The length of the CDR3 is 16 residues. This CDR3 is CASSQVLTKANYGYTF. As DNA, the CDR3 is TGTGCCAGCAGCCAAGTCCTGACAAAAGCTAACTATGGCTACACCTTC.

The V and J genes are TRBV7-2 and TRBJ1-3, with TRBD1 as a possible D gene (6 bases). The CDR3 spans 17 residues. Trimming shortened V by 6 bases and J by 0 bases, and 18 bases separated the two germline ends. The germline V gene has CDR1 SGHTA and CDR2 FQGNSA. This chain's CDR3 is CASRRGGGQYSGNTIYF. The CDR3 region has the DNA TGTGCCAGCAGGAGGGGGGGGGGGCAATACTCTGGAAACACCATATATTTT.

A word on this clonotype: Just one base apart from a much larger clone, this may be a read error. The chain joins TRBV28 to TRBJ2-2, with 8 bases that match TRBD2. Germline assignment: CDR1 MDHEN and CDR2 SYDVKM. This CDR3 contains 16 residues. The V and J ends lost 3 bases and 10 bases, in that order; junction bases with no gene match: 13. The chain's CDR3 is CASSFPSGSLSEELFF. In DNA, the CDR3 is TGTGCCAGCAGTTTTCCCAGCGGGAGTTTATCCGAGGAGCTGTTTTTT. The variable domain in full, with the rest retrieved from reference TRBV28 and TRBJ2-2, is DVKVTQSSRYLVKRTGEKVFLECVQDMDHENMFWYRQDPGLGLRLIYFSYDVKMKEKGDIPEGYSVSREKKERFSLILESASTNQTSMYLCASSFPSGSLSEELFFGEGSRLTVL.

The rearrangement uses TRBV3-1 and TRBJ2-3, with a possible D match to TRBD1 (5 bases). Germline V gene sequence: CDR1 LGHDT, CDR2 YNNKEL (reference sequence). The CDR3 is made up of 13 amino acids. Trimming removed 0 bases from V and 9 bases from J, with 10 bases in between. CDR3: CASSQETARTQYF. The CDR3, as DNA: TGTGCCAGCAGCCAAGAGACAGCCAGAACGCAGTATTTT.

This clonotype occurred once. The chain recombines TRBV19 with TRBJ2-7; TRBD1 or TRBD2 may be the D gene (6 bases each). Germline CDR1 LNHDA, CDR2 SQIVND (reference sequence). The CDR3 loop spans 15 amino acids. Trimming took off 6 bases at V and 3 bases at J, with 18 bases between the two ends. The CDR3 here is CASRDAGHPYYEQYF. The CDR3 nucleotides read TGTGCCAGTAGAGATGCGGGACACCCATACTACGAGCAGTACTTC.

The V call is TRBV6-5, the J call TRBJ1-2; D might be TRBD1 (5 bases). Deletions cut 0 bases from V and 3 bases from J, with 8 bases between. The CDR3 length is 14 residues. CDR1 MNHEY and CDR2 SVGAGI come from the germline V gene. CDR3 DNA sequence: TGTGCCAGCAGTTACTCGGGGGGGGACTATGGCTACACCTTC. Encoded protein: CASSYSGGDYGYTF.